Detailed here is one TCR beta chain. Its antigen is undetermined. The data are from a study of T cell responses to AZD1222 COVID-19 vaccine. Study-level findings and limits: There were vaccine-associated CD4 TCRs across spike, dominant at 160-218 and 743-854. Mostly white British, mostly female donors; authors suggested clonal diversity may be underestimated. Scientists sampled the repertoires only once the peak T cell response had passed.

Data came from immunoSEQ multiplex PCR; TCRdb stores just in-frame clones and leaves some out. The sample includes 200,000 or so clones, 80% to 90% seen only once; the top ten take less than 3%. CDR3 length: 13 residues. In germline, CDR1 is SGHDN, CDR2 FVKESK. The V end was cut by 4 bases, the J end by 7 bases, with 13 bases between. Material: peripheral blood, obtained on day 0 of MenACWY control vaccination. The chain combines TRBV14 with TRBJ1-1; no clear D. The TCR sequence derives from an adult in good health. The CDR3, as DNA: TGTGCCAGCAGCCGGGATCTTGACGGTGAAGCTTTCTTT. Its translation is CASSRDLDGEAFF.